What follows are 16 T cell receptor beta chains derived from one specimen sequenced in a study of blood T cells in healthy people across ages. With a J-beta primer mix and a sample-barcoded 5' primer, a second PCR ran about 7 to 12 cycles. TCRdb re-derived calls from the 5' RACE reads in MiXCR, one entry per CDR3 protein. The table includes around 1,000,000 distinct CDR3 sequences, about 23% detected once. These data are also associated with another study on T cells of mothers and their children.

The specimen was blood. The source of these receptors is a girl aged 2-10 years in good health.

This clonotype was seen only a few times. This sequence joins TRBV5-1 and TRBJ2-3, with 7 positions matching TRBD1. This CDR3 is 12 amino acids long. Trimming cost V 8 bases and J 7 bases; bases outside gene matches: 7. Germline CDR1 and CDR2: SGHRS and YFSETQ. CDR3 loop: CASTTGVNTQYF. CDR3 bases: TGCGCCAGTACTACAGGGGTAAATACGCAGTATTTT.

CDR3: CASSDFPLPPEQFF. In DNA form, the CDR3 reads TGTGCCAGCAGTGATTTTCCGCTGCCGCCCGAGCAGTTCTTC. This chain joins TRBV6-1 and TRBJ2-5; unclear D gene. The J call may be wrong; the DNA end is better matched by TRBJ2-1. The CDR3 spans 14 residues. Per germline, CDR1 MNHNS and CDR2 SASEGT.

The chain is built from TRBV28 and TRBJ2-3, with 11 bases identical to TRBD2. The CDR3 is 14 amino acids. V lost 8 bases to trimming and J lost 1 base; unmatched junction nucleotides: 2. CDR1 is MDHEN and CDR2 is SYDVKM in the germline V gene. The CDR3 loop reads CASGTSGRTDTQYF. The CDR3 DNA follows: TGTGCCAGCGGGACTAGCGGTCGCACAGATACGCAGTATTTT.

Only a few counts were recorded for this clonotype. CDR3 region: CSARGRDTGELFF. The DNA of the CDR3 is TGCAGTGCTAGAGGCAGAGACACCGGGGAGCTGTTTTTT. The chain recombines TRBV20-1 with TRBJ2-2; D is unclear. The CDR3 has 13 amino acids. Germline V gives CDR1 DFQATT, CDR2 SNEGSKA (reference sequence). V lost 1 base and J lost 3, with 6 bases in between.

Worth noting for this clonotype: Germline and junction disagree at one end, which may indicate a read error. This chain links TRBV2 with TRBJ2-7; D is uncertain. There are 10 residues in the CDR3. Germline V CDR1 and CDR2: SNHLY, FYNNEI. CDR3 amino acids: CVSSNFEQYF. CDR3 nucleotides: TGTGTCAGCAGTAACTTCGAGCAGTACTTC.

This clonotype was detected only a few times. V gene TRBV27 combines with J gene TRBJ2-1; the D gene is possibly TRBD1 (6 bases). This CDR3 region has 14 residues. Per the germline V gene, CDR1 is MNHEY and CDR2 is SMNVEV (reference sequence). The V gene lost 7 bases and the J gene lost 1 base, with 11 bases spanning the gap. CDR3 residues: CASNPTGSYNEQFF. The CDR3 DNA follows: TGTGCCAGCAATCCAACAGGGTCCTACAATGAGCAGTTCTTC.

This clonotype turned up a few times. The chain joins TRBV7-2 to TRBJ2-4; 7 positions agree with TRBD2. The CDR3 totals 18 residues. Germline CDR1 reads SGHTA; CDR2 reads FQGNSA. Trimming removed 1 base from V and 1 base from J; junction bases left unmatched: 10. The CDR3 loop is CASSLGRGGGLAKNIQYF. The DNA for the CDR3 is TGTGCCAGCAGCTTAGGTCGTGGGGGGGGGTTGGCCAAAAACATTCAGTACTTC. Full variable domain (missing parts from reference TRBV7-2 and TRBJ2-4): GAGVSQSPSNKVTEKGKDVELRCDPISGHTALYWYRQSLGQGLEFLIYFQGNSAPDKSGLPSDRFSAERTGGSVSTLTIQRTQQEDSAVYLCASSLGRGGGLAKNIQYFGAGTRLSVL.

This clonotype has a handful of counts. The chain is built from TRBV7-9 and TRBJ2-3, with D perhaps being TRBD1 or TRBD2 (5 bases each). The CDR3 sequence is 14 residues long. Germline V CDR1 and CDR2: SEHNR, FQNEAQ (reference sequence). The germline V and J ends were trimmed by 5 bases and 2 bases, with 11 bases remaining between them. In DNA form, the CDR3 reads TGTGCCAGCAGCCGGGACGGTTCCACAGATACGCAGTATTTT. Translation: CASSRDGSTDTQYF.

The chain links TRBV28 to TRBJ2-1; the match to TRBD2 covers 7 bases. From germline, CDR1 is MDHEN and CDR2 SYDVKM. The trim removed 3 bases at V and 8 bases at J, leaving 10 bases unmatched. The length of the CDR3 is 15 residues. The CDR3 DNA follows: TGTGCCAGCAGTTTCCGCGGGAGTGGTGTCGATGAGCAGTTCTTC. It yields the protein CASSFRGSGVDEQFF.

This clonotype has only a few counts. The chain is built from TRBV4-2 and TRBJ2-1; D is unclear. V shed 1 base and J shed 14 bases, with 12 bases lying between them. Per germline, CDR1 LGHNA and CDR2 YNFKEQ. The CDR3 totals 12 residues. In DNA form, the CDR3 reads TGTGCCAGCAGCCAAGCCCGAACACCGGAGTTCTTC. Translated: CASSQARTPEFF.

This clonotype was seen only once. This sequence joins TRBV5-1 and TRBJ2-7; 7 positions agree with TRBD2. Looked up from germline, CDR1 is SGHRS and CDR2 is YFSETQ. The CDR3 extends over 14 amino acids. The V and J ends lost 3 bases and 7 bases, in that order; junction bases with no gene match: 10. The CDR3 DNA follows: TGCGCCAGCAGCTCGAACGGCGGGAGTTATGAGCAGTACTTC. Amino acids: CASSSNGGSYEQYF.

The V gene is TRBV21-1, the J gene TRBJ1-6; the table's D call, TRBD1, has no DNA check behind it. TRBV21-1 is shown as a pseudogene. The CDR3 covers 13 residues. CDR3 in DNA: TGTGCCAGCAATCAGGGGTCTAATTCACCCCTCCACTTT. Translation: CASNQGSNSPLHF.

This clonotype was detected a few times. This rearrangement joins TRBV5-1 to TRBJ1-1; the D is unclear. V lost 0 bases, J lost 6 bases, and 12 bases lay in between. This CDR3 has 14 amino acids. CDR1 is SGHRS, CDR2 YFSETQ, per germline. The CDR3 coding sequence is TGCGCCAGCAGCTTGGAGCCGGAGGCAGCTGAAGCTTTCTTT. Its protein is CASSLEPEAAEAFF.

The chain joins TRBV28 to TRBJ2-5, with D perhaps being TRBD1 or TRBD2 (5 bases each). CDR3 length equals 15 residues. Germline V gives CDR1 MDHEN, CDR2 SYDVKM. The ends were cut back, 5 bases at V and 4 bases at J, with 17 bases in the middle. Here the CDR3 reads CASSLRDLMGETQYF. DNA for the CDR3: TGTGCCAGCAGTCTCCGGGACCTAATGGGAGAGACCCAGTACTTC.

The V call is TRBV28, the J call TRBJ1-6; D gene uncertain. This CDR3 is built from 15 residues. Germline V gene lookup returns CDR1 MDHEN and CDR2 SYDVKM. V lost 6 bases and J lost 4, with 13 bases in between. DNA for the CDR3: TGTGCCAGCAGCCCACTGACCGATTATAATTCACCCCTCCACTTT. This translates into CASSPLTDYNSPLHF.

This clonotype occurred once. The chain is built from TRBV9 and TRBJ2-1; 11 bases match TRBD2. Germline V gene data show CDR1 as SGDLS and CDR2 as YYNGEE. The CDR3 runs to 19 residues. J gave up 10 bases and V 2 bases, and 20 bases lay outside the gene matches. CDR3 coding DNA: TGTGCCAGCAGCGTTTCCCTCTCGATACTAGCGGGAGAGGGGGGAGAGCAGTTCTTC. Translated: CASSVSLSILAGEGGEQFF.